The 30 T cell receptor beta chains below were found in one sample sequenced in a study of regulatory T cells in long-lasting Graves disease. Arm-PCR of CDR3 regions and iRepertoire HTBI primers were used to build TCR beta libraries. TCRdb reanalysed the multiplex PCR reads using MiXCR and keeps one entry per CDR3 protein. Of around 450,000 distinct CDR3 sequences detected, 20% to 25% appear once; the ten largest clones hold over 6%. The time point here: persistent/refractory GD, antithyroid drugs over 5 years with positive TRAb. The TCR library was made from RNA that had been extracted from PBMCs in TRIzol. The material sequenced was peripheral blood mononuclear cells (PBMCs), taken when the disease was refractory, from a patient treated with antithyroid drugs. The origin of the receptors is a female donor with Graves disease.

The chain links TRBV7-2 to TRBJ1-2; tentative D call: TRBD1 (5 bases). The length of the CDR3 is 15 residues. The germline V gene encodes CDR1 SGHTA and CDR2 FQGNSA. V lost 5 bases and J 4 bases, leaving 17 bases between the germline ends. CDR3 residues: CASSQSGGEGYGYTF. The CDR3 DNA reads as TGTGCCAGCAGCCAAAGCGGGGGTGAGGGCTATGGCTACACCTTC.

Comment on this clonotype: A clone one base away is much larger, so this may be a read error. The V gene is TRBV28, the J gene TRBJ1-1; D ambiguous. CDR1 and CDR2 from the germline V gene are MDHEN and SYDVKM. This CDR3 is built from 15 residues. V shed 5 bases and J shed 1 base, with 14 bases lying between them. The CDR3 sequence is CASSLRGRTNTEAFF. The CDR3 DNA reads TGTGCCAGCAGTCTCCGTGGACGGACGAACACTGAAGCTTTCTTT.

Many counts were recorded for this clonotype. This chain joins TRBV27 and TRBJ1-4; TRBD1 agrees at 9 bases. CDR3 size: 15 residues. Germline V gene data show CDR1 as MNHEY and CDR2 as SMNVEV (reference sequence). V trimming: 3 bases; J trimming: 5 bases; junction bases outside the gene matches: 4. CDR3 residues: CASSLSGQGNEKLFF. CDR3 coding DNA: TGTGCCAGCAGTTTGTCGGGACAGGGAAATGAAAAACTGTTTTTT.

The sample holds a few counts of this clonotype. V gene TRBV20-1 combines with J gene TRBJ2-5; 7 bases agree with TRBD1. The CDR3 consists of 12 residues. The ends lost 6 bases at V and 2 bases at J; junction bases unmatched: 3. Germline V gene data show CDR1 as DFQATT and CDR2 as SNEGSKA (reference sequence). CDR3 region: CSAGDSQETQYF. The CDR3 nucleotides read TGCAGTGCCGGGGACAGTCAAGAGACCCAGTACTTC.

This clonotype appeared a few times. The chain joins TRBV6-2 or TRBV6-3 to TRBJ2-3; no clear D. The CDR3 runs 11 residues. Trimming stripped 8 bases from V and 5 bases from J, with 8 bases between. Germline values: CDR1 MNHEY, CDR2 SVGEGT. The CDR3 is CASQVGDTQYF. The CDR3 DNA reads TGTGCCAGCCAAGTGGGAGATACGCAGTATTTT.

The chain uses TRBV14 and TRBJ1-2; D unresolved. Per the germline V gene, CDR1 is SGHDN and CDR2 is FVKESK. This CDR3 comprises 13 residues. V shed 1 base and J shed 2 bases, with 5 bases lying between them. CDR3 in amino acids: CASSQGFNYGYTF. CDR3 nucleotides: TGTGCCAGCAGCCAAGGTTTCAACTATGGCTACACCTTC.

This clonotype was seen many times. V gene TRBV28 combines with J gene TRBJ1-1; tentatively, D is TRBD1 (6 bases). V was trimmed by 3 bases and J by 6 bases, leaving 11 bases between them. This CDR3 region has 13 residues. Germline V gene sequence: CDR1 MDHEN, CDR2 SYDVKM. CDR3 residues: CASSFAQGSEAFF. In nucleotides, the CDR3 is TGTGCCAGCAGTTTCGCGCAGGGGTCTGAAGCTTTCTTT.

There are many counts of this clonotype. This chain connects TRBV12-3 or TRBV12-4 to TRBJ1-5; a possible D gene is TRBD1 (5 bases). The CDR3 has 16 residues. Trimming cost V 3 bases and J 4 bases, with 16 bases left between them. The CDR3 loop is CASSFWGDADNQPQHF. The CDR3 bases are TGTGCCAGCAGTTTTTGGGGGGACGCCGATAATCAGCCCCAGCATTTT.

The V call is TRBV12-3 or TRBV12-4, the J call TRBJ2-2; 9 bases map to TRBD2. The CDR3 loop spans 17 amino acids. V gave up 5 bases and J gave up 5 bases; unmatched junction bases: 12. The CDR3 coding sequence is TGTGCCAGCAGTCTGGGGCGGGGGGGCCCTTTGACCGGGGAGCTGTTTTTT. Translating gives CASSLGRGGPLTGELFF.

This clonotype was seen at least ten times. The rearrangement links TRBV7-3 to TRBJ1-4; unclear D gene. Germline values: CDR1 SGHTA, CDR2 FQGTGA. V shed 8 bases and J shed 5 bases, with 12 bases lying between them. The CDR3 totals 13 residues. In DNA form, the CDR3 reads TGTGCCAGCGAGAAGGACTTCAATGAAAAACTGTTTTTT. Translation: CASEKDFNEKLFF.

This clonotype came up a few times. The rearrangement joins TRBV12-3 or TRBV12-4 to TRBJ2-6; D assignment may be TRBD1 or TRBD2 (6 bases each). The CDR3 totals 19 residues. Trimming left V 5 bases short and J 0 bases short, with 20 bases between. The CDR3 sequence: CASSKSTGTFASGANVLTF. The DNA for the CDR3 is TGTGCCAGCAGTAAGAGCACAGGGACTTTCGCCTCTGGGGCCAACGTCCTGACTTTC.

The chain recombines TRBV12-5 with TRBJ2-2; 13 bases map to TRBD2. V lost 2 bases and J lost 3; bases outside the gene matches: 3. Per germline, CDR1 LGHNT and CDR2 FRNRAP. The CDR3 is made up of 17 amino acids. The CDR3 DNA sequence: TGTGCTAGTGGTTTGATGGGACTAGCGGGATACACCGGGGAGCTGTTTTTT. It yields the protein CASGLMGLAGYTGELFF.

This chain links TRBV29-1 with TRBJ1-1, with D maybe TRBD1 (6 bases). The CDR3 is 13 residues long. Trimming removed 4 bases at V and 0 bases at J, with 9 bases between. Germline V gives CDR1 SQVTM, CDR2 ANQGSEA. The CDR3 nucleotides are TGCAGCGTTGCAGAGGGGGTGAACACTGAAGCTTTCTTT. Its translation: CSVAEGVNTEAFF.

This clonotype occurred many times. The CDR3 sequence is CASSLGFEGARDSPLHF. CDR3 sequence (DNA): TGTGCCAGCAGCTTAGGCTTCGAGGGGGCGCGTGATTCACCCCTCCACTTT. V usage is TRBV13 and J usage is TRBJ1-6, with 7 bases lining up with TRBD1. V lost 0 bases, J lost 8 bases, and 10 bases stayed unmatched. Per the germline V gene, CDR1 is PRHDT and CDR2 is FYEKMQ (reference sequence). The CDR3 spans 17 residues.

This clonotype was detected only a few times. The gene calls are TRBV10-3 and TRBJ1-5, with 8 bases fitting TRBD1. CDR3 length equals 15 residues. The V and J ends lost 5 bases and 2 bases, in that order; junction bases with no gene match: 5. Germline lookup yields CDR1 ENHRY and CDR2 SYGVKD. The CDR3 is CAISPSDRGNQPQHF. The DNA for the CDR3 is TGTGCCATCAGTCCCTCGGACAGGGGCAATCAGCCCCAGCATTTT.

This clonotype was found many times. CDR3 sequence: CASKVQSGWGTEAFF. The CDR3 DNA reads TGTGCCAGCAAGGTGCAGTCCGGGTGGGGCACTGAAGCTTTCTTT. V and J are TRBV27 and TRBJ1-1; D unresolved. Germline CDR1 MNHEY, CDR2 SMNVEV (reference sequence). The CDR3 extends over 15 amino acids. The germline V and J ends were trimmed by 7 bases and 4 bases, with 19 bases remaining between them.

In this sample, this clonotype turned up many times. This chain uses TRBV12-3 or TRBV12-4 with TRBJ1-2; D is perhaps TRBD1 (5 bases). Trimming pared 4 bases from V and 8 bases from J, leaving 17 bases between. The CDR3 sequence is 14 residues long. The CDR3 nucleotides read TGTGCCAGCAGTTGGGGTGAGAGGGGTGGCGGCTACACCTTC. Translated: CASSWGERGGGYTF.

As concerns this clonotype: Just one base apart from a much larger clone, this may be a read error. The CDR3 does not close with the conserved phenylalanine or tryptophan, likely indicating a read error. This CDR3 reads CASSLGGGFYEQYL. The CDR3 nucleotides read TGTGCCAGCAGCTTAGGCGGGGGCTTCTACGAGCAGTACCTC. This chain links TRBV11-2 with TRBJ2-7, with D possibly matching TRBD2 (7 bases). The germline CDR1 and CDR2 sequences are SGHAT and FQNNGV. This CDR3 comprises 14 residues. Trimming left V 1 base short and J 3 bases short, with 10 bases between.

This clonotype has ten or more counts. The chain uses TRBV6-1 and TRBJ1-1; D is ambiguous. The CDR3 covers 13 residues. Germline V lookup: CDR1 MNHNS, CDR2 SASEGT. V was shortened by 0 bases and J by 4 bases, with 6 bases between the two germline ends. The CDR3 coding sequence is TGTGCCAGCAGTGAAGCGAAAACCACTGAAGCTTTCTTT. It codes for CASSEAKTTEAFF.

This clonotype was detected only once. V gene TRBV6-5 combines with J gene TRBJ2-2, with 7 bases aligning to TRBD1. This CDR3 has 16 amino acids. Germline assignment: CDR1 MNHEY and CDR2 SVGAGI. V lost 4 bases, J lost 6 bases, and 11 bases stayed unmatched. The CDR3 here is CASSSYDRVEAGELFF. CDR3 nucleotide sequence: TGTGCCAGCAGTTCCTACGACAGGGTGGAGGCCGGGGAGCTGTTTTTT.

Concerning this clonotype: This may be a read error, as it is one base from a much larger clone. The J gene is TRBJ1-1, the V gene TRBV2, with D tentatively TRBD1 (5 bases). The germline V and J ends were trimmed by 7 bases and 5 bases, with 8 bases remaining between them. Germline CDR1 and CDR2: SNHLY and FYNNEI. This CDR3 is 11 amino acids long. The CDR3 protein is CASNRTTEAFF. The CDR3 DNA reads as TGTGCCAGCAACAGGACGACTGAAGCTTTCTTT.

This clonotype turned up a few times. The gene calls are TRBV3-1 and TRBJ2-5, with D maybe TRBD1 (6 bases). Deletions cut 4 bases from V and 5 bases from J, with 17 bases between. The CDR3 totals 15 residues. CDR1 and CDR2 from the germline V gene are LGHDT and YNNKEL (reference sequence). The CDR3 DNA is TGTGCCAGCAGCCGACTACTCAGGGGTGAGGAGACCCAGTACTTC. Amino acids: CASSRLLRGEETQYF.

With respect to this clonotype: A single base separates this from a much larger clone, so it may be a read error. The J gene is TRBJ1-1, the V gene TRBV6-1, with D unclear. CDR1 and CDR2 from the germline V gene are MNHNS and SASEGT. The CDR3 extends over 15 amino acids. V was cut by 1 base and J by 7 bases, with 16 bases left in between. The CDR3 loop is CASSEVRLGKGEAFF. The DNA of the CDR3 is TGTGCCAGCAGTGAAGTCCGACTGGGTAAGGGTGAAGCTTTCTTT.

The chain couples TRBV19 to TRBJ1-5, with D perhaps TRBD1 (5 bases). CDR3 length: 14 amino acids. Germline loops: CDR1 LNHDA, CDR2 SQIVND (reference sequence). With 2 bases removed from V and 5 bases from J, the gap between germline ends came to 10 bases. CDR3 amino acids: CASSIFQGDQPQHF. The CDR3 nucleotides read TGTGCCAGTAGTATATTCCAGGGCGATCAGCCCCAGCATTTT.

V usage is TRBV28 and J usage is TRBJ2-1; no firm D call. V lost 4 bases, J lost 3 bases, and 19 bases lay in between. The CDR3 is 17 residues long. CDR1 and CDR2 (germline): MDHEN, SYDVKM. The CDR3: CASSWPSSSDYYNEQFF. Written as DNA, the CDR3 is TGTGCCAGCAGTTGGCCCTCCTCCTCTGATTACTACAATGAGCAGTTCTTC.

Concerning this clonotype itself: This could be a read error, since a much larger clone is one nucleotide away. This sequence joins TRBV28 and TRBJ1-4, with D possibly matching TRBD1 (6 bases). V was shortened by 6 bases and J by 2 bases, with 16 bases between the two germline ends. Germline V gene sequence: CDR1 MDHEN, CDR2 SYDVKM. This CDR3 comprises 16 residues. CDR3 region: CASSERGATTNEKLFF. The CDR3 region has the DNA TGTGCCAGCAGCGAACGGGGGGCCACTACTAATGAAAAACTGTTTTTT.

The rearrangement links TRBV24-1 to TRBJ1-5; 11 bases are shared with TRBD1. The CDR3 runs to 12 residues. Germline CDR1 reads KGHDR; CDR2 reads SFDVKD. After removal of 10 bases from V and 8 bases from J, the junction contained 3 bases not matched to a gene. CDR3: CATGTGGEPQHF. The CDR3, as DNA: TGTGCCACAGGGACAGGGGGTGAGCCCCAGCATTTT.

On this clonotype itself: This could be a read error, since a much larger clone is one nucleotide away. This chain connects TRBV11-2 to TRBJ2-5; D unclear. V dropped 1 base and J dropped 7 bases, with 10 bases sitting between them. There are 13 residues in the CDR3. Germline V gene lookup returns CDR1 SGHAT and CDR2 FQNNGV. CDR3 loop: CASSLGVSGTQYF. CDR3 nucleotides: TGTGCCAGCAGCTTAGGGGTCTCAGGGACCCAGTACTTC.

This clonotype was picked up a small number of times. V and J are TRBV29-1 and TRBJ1-2; D is undetermined. CDR1 SQVTM and CDR2 ANQGSEA come from the germline V gene. The ends were cut back, 4 bases at V and 4 bases at J, with 7 bases in the middle. The CDR3 length is 11 residues. The DNA of the CDR3 is TGCAGCGTTGGCGAAATCTATGGCTACACCTTC. It translates to CSVGEIYGYTF.

This clonotype was seen only a few times. The V gene is TRBV19, the J gene TRBJ2-4; D unresolved. Trimming stripped 5 bases from V and 1 base from J, with 15 bases between. Per germline, CDR1 LNHDA and CDR2 SQIVND (reference sequence). The CDR3 has 16 residues. The CDR3 protein is CASSPQSHLAKNIQYF. Written as DNA, the CDR3 is TGTGCCAGTAGTCCTCAGTCCCACTTGGCCAAAAACATTCAGTACTTC.